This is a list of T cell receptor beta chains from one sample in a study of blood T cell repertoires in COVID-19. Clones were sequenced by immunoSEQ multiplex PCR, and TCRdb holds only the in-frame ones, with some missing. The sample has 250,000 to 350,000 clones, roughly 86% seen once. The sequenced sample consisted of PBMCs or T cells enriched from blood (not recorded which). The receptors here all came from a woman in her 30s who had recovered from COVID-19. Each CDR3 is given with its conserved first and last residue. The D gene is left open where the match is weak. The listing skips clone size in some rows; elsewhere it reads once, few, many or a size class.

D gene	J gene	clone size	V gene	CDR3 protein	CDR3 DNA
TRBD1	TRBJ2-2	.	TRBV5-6	CASSWTGGPPGSGELFF	TGTGCCAGCAGCTGGACAGGGGGACCCCCCGGTAGCGGGGAGCTGTTTTTT
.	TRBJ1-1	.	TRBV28	CASSNQRSEAFF	TGTGCCAGCAGTAACCAAAGGAGTGAAGCTTTCTTT
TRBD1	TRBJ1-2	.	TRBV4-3	CASSPGVWTGRNYGYTF	TGCGCCAGCAGCCCCGGGGTCTGGACAGGGAGGAACTATGGCTACACCTTC
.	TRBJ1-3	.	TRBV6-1	CASSEAGLRDIGHTIYF	TGTGCCAGCAGTGAAGCGGGCCTCCGGGACATCGGCCACACCATATATTTT
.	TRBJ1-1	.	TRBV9	CASSAHGGRNTEAFF	TGTGCCAGCAGCGCCCACGGGGGGCGGAACACTGAAGCTTTCTTT
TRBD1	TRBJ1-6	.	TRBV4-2	CASSQDTGAYNSPLHF	TGTGCCAGCAGCCAAGATACAGGGGCCTATAATTCACCCCTCCACTTT
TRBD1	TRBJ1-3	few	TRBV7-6	CASSLDPTGEPGNTIYF	TGTGCCAGCAGCTTAGATCCAACAGGGGAACCTGGAAACACCATATATTTT
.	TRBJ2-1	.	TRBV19	CASREGRDRIYNEQFF	TGTGCCAGTAGAGAGGGGCGGGACAGAATATACAATGAGCAGTTCTTC
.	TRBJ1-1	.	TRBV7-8	CASSLSGAGEAFF	TGTGCCAGCAGCTTAAGTGGGGCTGGGGAAGCTTTCTTT
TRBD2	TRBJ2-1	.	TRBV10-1	CASSSGLRSYNEQFF	TGCGCCAGCAGCTCGGGACTACGGTCCTACAATGAGCAGTTCTTC
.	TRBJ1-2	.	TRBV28	CATVAQGLVVNYGYTF	TGTGCCACCGTTGCCCAGGGACTGGTGGTTAACTATGGCTACACCTTC
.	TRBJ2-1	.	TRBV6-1	CASSEGGASYNEQFF	TGTGCCAGCAGTGAGGGGGGGGCCTCCTACAATGAGCAGTTCTTC
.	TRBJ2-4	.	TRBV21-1	CASPFSEAVKNIQYF	TGTGCCAGCCCTTTTAGCGAAGCGGTCAAAAACATTCAGTACTTC
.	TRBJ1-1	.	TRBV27	CASSLGGNTEAFF	TGTGCCAGCAGTTTGGGGGGGAACACTGAAGCTTTCTTT
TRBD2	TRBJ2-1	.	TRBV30	CAWSVQAGGYNEQFF	TGTGCCTGGAGTGTACAGGCGGGGGGCTACAATGAGCAGTTCTTC
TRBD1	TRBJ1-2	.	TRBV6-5	CASSTRQGRGYTF	TGTGCCAGCAGTACGCGACAGGGAAGGGGCTACACCTTC
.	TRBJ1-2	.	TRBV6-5	CASSYSDRFYGYTF	TGTGCCAGCAGTTACTCCGACAGGTTCTATGGCTACACCTTC
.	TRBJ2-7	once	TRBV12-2	CASRLLFSYEQYF	TGTGCAAGCCGATTACTATTCTCCTACGAGCAGTACTTC
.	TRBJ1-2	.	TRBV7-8	CASSSTRQVTDGYTF	TGTGCCAGCAGCTCGACCCGACAGGTTACCGATGGCTACACCTTC
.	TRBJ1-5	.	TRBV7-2	CASSLTDYNQPQHF	TGTGCCAGCAGCTTAACTGATTACAATCAGCCCCAGCATTTT
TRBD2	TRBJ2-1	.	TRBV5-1	CASSLSPGSGGTEQFF	TGCGCCAGCAGCTTGTCCCCGGGAAGCGGGGGGACGGAGCAGTTCTTC
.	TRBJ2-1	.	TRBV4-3	CASSQERQDNEQFF	TGCGCCAGCAGCCAAGAACGACAGGACAATGAGCAGTTCTTC
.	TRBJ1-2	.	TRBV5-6	CASSLEGRGGYTF	TGTGCCAGCAGCTTGGAAGGGCGGGGTGGCTACACCTTC
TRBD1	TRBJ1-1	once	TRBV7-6	CASSLETGGRDTEAFF	TGTGCCAGCAGCTTAGAGACAGGGGGTCGGGACACTGAAGCTTTCTTT
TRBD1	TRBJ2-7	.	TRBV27	CASSSLIGQGLRYEQYF	TGTGCCAGCAGTTCGCTAATCGGACAGGGTTTGAGGTACGAGCAGTACTTC
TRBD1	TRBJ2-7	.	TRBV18	CASSSDRGSSYEQYF	TGTGCCAGCTCATCGGACAGGGGCAGCTCCTACGAGCAGTACTTC
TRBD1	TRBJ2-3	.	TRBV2	CASIGMWGQGAADTQYF	TGTGCCAGCATAGGGATGTGGGGTCAGGGGGCCGCGGATACGCAGTATTTT
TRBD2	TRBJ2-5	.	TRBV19	CASSPIGTSGGLPQYF	TGTGCCAGTAGTCCTATCGGGACTAGCGGGGGTTTACCCCAGTACTTC
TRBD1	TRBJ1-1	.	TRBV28	CASGIDRGREAFF	TGTGCCAGCGGAATCGACAGGGGCCGTGAGGCTTTCTTT
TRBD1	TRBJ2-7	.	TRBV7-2	CASSLVAGGFFYEQYF	TGTGCCAGCAGCTTAGTCGCAGGGGGATTCTTCTACGAGCAGTACTTC
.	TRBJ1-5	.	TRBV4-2	CASSQDVEGGQPQHF	TGTGCCAGCAGCCAAGATGTGGAGGGAGGTCAGCCCCAGCATTTT
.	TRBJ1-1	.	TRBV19	CASSQGTEAFF	TGTGCCAGTAGCCAGGGGACTGAAGCTTTCTTT
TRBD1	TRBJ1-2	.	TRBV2	CASSYDRGRGGYTF	TGTGCCAGCAGTTACGACAGGGGGCGCGGTGGCTACACCTTC
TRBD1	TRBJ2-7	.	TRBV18	CASSPPGGLSYEQYF	TGTGCCAGCTCACCACCAGGGGGCCTCTCCTACGAGCAGTACTTC
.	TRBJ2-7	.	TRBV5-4	CASSLVLPGTNEQYF	TGTGCCAGCAGCTTGGTCCTACCCGGGACAAACGAGCAGTACTTC
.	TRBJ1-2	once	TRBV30	CAWTRENSAYGYTF	TGTGCCTGGACCCGTGAGAACTCTGCCTATGGCTACACCTTC
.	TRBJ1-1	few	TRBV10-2	CASSEWEAEAFF	TGCGCCAGCAGTGAGTGGGAGGCTGAAGCTTTCTTT
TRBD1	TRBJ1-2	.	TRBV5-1	CASSWDSATNYGYTF	TGCGCCAGCAGCTGGGACAGCGCTACTAACTATGGCTACACCTTC
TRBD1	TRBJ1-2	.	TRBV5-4	CASSPDRANYGYTF	TGTGCCAGCAGCCCAGACAGGGCCAACTATGGCTACACCTTC
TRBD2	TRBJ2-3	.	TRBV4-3	CASSPGLADTDTQYF	TGCGCCAGCAGCCCAGGACTAGCGGACACAGATACGCAGTATTTT
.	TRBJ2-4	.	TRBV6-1	CASSEHWTRRGNIQYF	TGTGCCAGCAGTGAACATTGGACCCGGCGGGGAAACATTCAGTACTTC
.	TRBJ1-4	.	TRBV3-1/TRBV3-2	CASSPRTEYEKLFF	TGTGCCAGCAGCCCGAGGACAGAGTATGAAAAACTGTTTTTT
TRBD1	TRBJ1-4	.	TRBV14	CASSLRTGVNEKLFF	TGTGCCAGCAGCCTCCGGACAGGGGTTAATGAAAAACTGTTTTTT
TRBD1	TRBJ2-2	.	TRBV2	CASSRGQGAGELFF	TGTGCCAGCAGTAGGGGACAGGGGGCCGGGGAGCTGTTTTTT
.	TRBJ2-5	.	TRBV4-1	CASSQGPWETQYF	TGCGCCAGCAGCCAAGGGCCGTGGGAGACCCAGTACTTC
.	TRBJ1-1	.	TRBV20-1	CSAPDRTEAFF	TGCAGTGCTCCCGACAGGACTGAAGCTTTCTTT
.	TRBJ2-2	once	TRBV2	CASRVAKNTGELFF	TGTGCCAGCAGGGTAGCCAAGAACACCGGGGAGCTGTTTTTT
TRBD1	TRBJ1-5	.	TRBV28	CASSWDRGRDQPQHF	TGTGCCAGCAGTTGGGACAGGGGCCGGGATCAGCCCCAGCATTTT
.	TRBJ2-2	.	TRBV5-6	CASSLVSTGELFF	TGTGCCAGCAGCTTGGTTAGCACCGGGGAGCTGTTTTTT
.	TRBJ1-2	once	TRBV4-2	CASSQRGVNYGYTF	TGTGCCAGCAGCCAAAGAGGTGTTAACTATGGCTACACCTTC
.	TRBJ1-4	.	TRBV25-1	CASSDRATNEKLFF	TGTGCCAGCAGTGACAGGGCAACTAATGAAAAACTGTTTTTT
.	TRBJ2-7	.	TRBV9	CASSVLGTYSYEQYF	TGTGCCAGCAGCGTCCTCGGGACATACTCCTACGAGCAGTACTTC
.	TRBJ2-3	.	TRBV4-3	CASSEDQAGQQYF	TGCGCCAGCAGCGAAGATCAAGCGGGCCAACAGTATTTT
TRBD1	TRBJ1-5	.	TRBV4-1	CASSLRDRGAQPQHF	TGCGCCAGCAGCCTAAGGGACAGGGGGGCGCAGCCCCAGCATTTT
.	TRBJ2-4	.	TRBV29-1	CSVERGATKNIQYF	TGCAGCGTTGAACGGGGGGCGACCAAAAACATTCAGTACTTC
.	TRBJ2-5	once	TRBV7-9	CASSLQATVAGQETQYF	TGTGCCAGCAGCCTTCAGGCTACTGTGGCAGGTCAAGAGACCCAGTACTTC